The 19 T cell receptor beta chains below all came from one sample that was sequenced in a study of T cell responses to AZD1222 COVID-19 vaccine. Clones were sequenced by immunoSEQ multiplex PCR, and TCRdb holds only the in-frame ones, with some missing. The sample holds about 160,000 clones; 85% to 95% are singletons and the top ten take roughly 1.3%. The material was peripheral blood, obtained on day 0 of AZD1222 vaccination. The receptors come from an adult in good health.

The V and J genes are TRBV5-6 and TRBJ1-2; possible D gene TRBD1, 6 bases. This CDR3 is built from 14 residues. V lost 4 bases and J 3 bases, leaving 13 bases between the germline ends. Per the germline V gene, CDR1 is SGHDT and CDR2 is YYEEEE. The CDR3 here is CASSPTQGHYGYTF. CDR3 in DNA: TGTGCCAGCAGCCCGACCCAGGGGCACTATGGCTACACCTTC.

The chain uses TRBV18 and TRBJ2-1; D is ambiguous. Germline V lookup: CDR1 KGHSH, CDR2 LQKENI. The CDR3 is made up of 13 amino acids. V was pared by 5 bases and J by 7 bases, with 12 bases between. The CDR3: CASSSPSINEQFF. The CDR3 coding sequence is TGTGCCAGCTCATCCCCTTCTATTAATGAGCAGTTCTTC.

The chain uses TRBV5-6 and TRBJ1-5, with TRBD1 as a possible D gene (5 bases). There are 15 residues in the CDR3. Trimming cost V 4 bases and J 0 bases, with 11 bases left between them. Germline V gene data show CDR1 as SGHDT and CDR2 as YYEEEE. The CDR3 bases are TGTGCCAGCAGCCGGTTGGGGGTTAGCAATCAGCCCCAGCATTTT. Its translation: CASSRLGVSNQPQHF. Using reference TRBV5-6 and TRBJ1-5 for the parts outside the CDR3, the full variable domain is DAGVTQSPTHLIKTRGQQVTLRCSPKSGHDTVSWYQQALGQGPQFIFQYYEEEERQRGNFPDRFSGHQFPNYSSELNVNALLLGDSALYLCASSRLGVSNQPQHFGDGTRLSIL.

This clone has a single count. The chain uses TRBV5-6 and TRBJ2-1; a weak D match, TRBD2 (6 bases). The CDR3 loop spans 13 amino acids. V lost 0 bases to trimming and J lost 7 bases, with 8 bases between them. Per germline, CDR1 SGHDT and CDR2 YYEEEE. This chain's CDR3 is CASSLETRNEQFF. The CDR3 nucleotides read TGTGCCAGCAGCTTGGAGACTAGGAATGAGCAGTTCTTC.

The chain combines TRBV4-3 with TRBJ2-1; TRBD1 agrees at 8 bases. The trim removed 2 bases at V and 5 bases at J, leaving 5 bases unmatched. CDR3 size: 15 residues. Germline assignment: CDR1 LGHNA and CDR2 YSLEER. The CDR3, as DNA: TGCGCCAGCAGCCAATTCGGGACAGGTAACAATGAGCAGTTCTTC. It translates to CASSQFGTGNNEQFF.

V usage is TRBV28 and J usage is TRBJ2-2; D unresolved. The V and J ends lost 2 bases and 3 bases respectively, with 4 bases between them. The CDR3 is made up of 13 amino acids. CDR1 is MDHEN, CDR2 SYDVKM, per germline. Here the CDR3 DNA reads TGTGCCAGCAGTTTACTACACACCGGGGAGCTGTTTTTT. This sequence encodes CASSLLHTGELFF. The whole variable domain, remainder taken from reference TRBV28 and TRBJ2-2, is DVKVTQSSRYLVKRTGEKVFLECVQDMDHENMFWYRQDPGLGLRLIYFSYDVKMKEKGDIPEGYSVSREKKERFSLILESASTNQTSMYLCASSLLHTGELFFGEGSRLTVL.

This clone was recorded once. The chain has TRBV3-1 (or the pseudogene TRBV3-2) and TRBJ2-2, with D perhaps TRBD1 (8 bases). Trimming stripped 0 bases from V and 5 bases from J, with 16 bases between. The CDR3 runs 17 residues. Per the germline V gene, CDR1 is LGHDT and CDR2 is YNNKEL (reference sequence). CDR3 in amino acids: CASSQEGGTGITGELFF. In DNA, the CDR3 is TGTGCCAGCAGCCAAGAGGGGGGGACAGGTATTACCGGGGAGCTGTTTTTT.

This clone was recorded only once. The chain combines TRBV29-1 with TRBJ2-1; 11 bases line up with TRBD2. This CDR3 has 14 amino acids. Germline CDR1 SQVTM, CDR2 ANQGSEA. J was trimmed by 7 bases and V by 5 bases; bases with no gene match: 7. CDR3 protein: CSVLSGGAENEQFF. The DNA of the CDR3 is TGCAGCGTTCTTAGCGGGGGGGCTGAAAATGAGCAGTTCTTC.

V is TRBV5-5 and J is TRBJ1-2; no firm D call. The CDR3 sequence is 15 residues long. Germline CDR1 is SGHKS and CDR2 is YYEKEE (reference sequence). The V end was cut by 2 bases, the J end by 8 bases, with 19 bases between. DNA of the CDR3: TGTGCCAGCAGCTTATCGTGGCCCTCCCGTTGGGGCTACACCTTC. The encoded protein is CASSLSWPSRWGYTF.

The CDR3 DNA reads TGTGCCAGCCGGACCTCGACAGGGGCTGGCACTGAAGCTTTCTTT. It specifies CASRTSTGAGTEAFF. The chain links TRBV9 to TRBJ1-1; 8 bases match TRBD1. From germline, CDR1 is SGDLS and CDR2 YYNGEE. The CDR3 loop spans 15 amino acids. V dropped 7 bases and J dropped 4; count of bases not matched to a gene: 12.

The V call is TRBV27, the J call TRBJ2-7, with 7 bases identical to TRBD1. Losses at the gene ends were 5 bases for V and 4 bases for J; bases not matched to a gene: 8. Germline V lookup: CDR1 MNHEY, CDR2 SMNVEV (reference sequence). The CDR3 is made up of 14 amino acids. The CDR3 DNA is TGTGCCAGCAGTCCACAGGGGCGGTCATACGAGCAGTACGTC. Translating it yields CASSPQGRSYEQYV.

The chain couples TRBV2 to TRBJ2-2; D not certain. CDR3 size: 13 residues. Germline assignment: CDR1 SNHLY and CDR2 FYNNEI. V lost 5 bases and J lost 6, with 10 bases in between. CDR3 coding DNA: TGTGCCAGCAGTCGGGTTGCACCCGGGGAGCTGTTTTTT. It is translated as CASSRVAPGELFF.

The CDR3 spells CASSIAVLGGENTEAFF. The CDR3 nucleotides read TGTGCCAGTAGTATAGCCGTCTTGGGCGGAGAGAACACTGAAGCTTTCTTT. The rearrangement joins TRBV19 to TRBJ1-1, with D hard to call. Deletions cut 1 base from V and 1 base from J, with 16 bases between. CDR1 and CDR2 from the germline V gene are LNHDA and SQIVND (reference sequence). The CDR3 is made up of 17 amino acids.

This clone appeared once. The rearrangement links TRBV28 to TRBJ1-6, with a weak D call TRBD1 (6 bases). This CDR3 is built from 15 residues. The germline CDR1 and CDR2 sequences are MDHEN and SYDVKM. Between the trimmed V and J ends, which lost 6 bases and 7 bases, there was a span of 16 bases. The CDR3 nucleotides read TGTGCCAGCAGAGGGGGACGGATTCCGAATTCACCCCTCCACTTT. This encodes CASRGGRIPNSPLHF.

The chain carries TRBV5-1 and TRBJ1-6; 7 nucleotides align to TRBD1. J lost 7 bases, V lost 0 bases, and 4 bases had no gene match. The CDR3 runs 15 residues. CDR1 and CDR2 (germline): SGHRS, YFSETQ. This CDR3 reads CASSLGGQPNSPLHF. The CDR3 coding sequence is TGCGCCAGCAGCTTGGGGGGACAGCCAAATTCACCCCTCCACTTT.

The rearrangement uses TRBV7-8 and TRBJ1-3; no clear D gene. Between the trimmed V and J ends, which lost 3 bases and 1 base, there was a span of 7 bases. Per the germline V gene, CDR1 is SGHVS and CDR2 is FQNEAQ. The length of the CDR3 is 14 residues. CDR3 DNA: TGTGCCAGCAGCTTGGGAGGGTCTGGAAACACCATATATTTT. Amino acids: CASSLGGSGNTIYF.

This chain uses TRBV19 with TRBJ1-2; weak D call: TRBD1 (6 bases). V gave up 4 bases and J gave up 0 bases, with 18 bases separating them. From germline, CDR1 is LNHDA and CDR2 SQIVND (reference sequence). This CDR3 has 17 residues. Here the CDR3 reads CASSRLTTGQTNYGYTF. CDR3 coding DNA: TGTGCCAGTAGTAGACTAACGACGGGACAAACTAACTATGGCTACACCTTC.

The V and J genes are TRBV2 and TRBJ1-2; D perhaps matches TRBD1 (6 bases). Trimming took 4 bases from V and 4 from J, leaving 16 bases between them. Germline V gene lookup returns CDR1 SNHLY and CDR2 FYNNEI. CDR3 length: 15 amino acids. The DNA for the CDR3 is TGTGCCAGCAGTGGAGGCCCGGGGACAAGCTATGGCTACACCTTC. Translating gives CASSGGPGTSYGYTF.

CDR3 DNA sequence: TGTGCCAGCAGCGTAGGGGACACCAATCAGCCCCAGCATTTT. It is translated as CASSVGDTNQPQHF. The chain links TRBV9 to TRBJ1-5, with a tentative D call TRBD1 (6 bases). CDR1 and CDR2 (germline): SGDLS, YYNGEE. V lost 0 bases, J lost 3 bases, and 7 bases lay in between. The length of the CDR3 is 14 residues. The variable domain in full, with the rest retrieved from reference TRBV9 and TRBJ1-5, is DSGVTQTPKHLITATGQRVTLRCSPRSGDLSVYWYQQSLDQGLQFLIQYYNGEERAKGNILERFSAQQFPDLHSELNLSSLELGDSALYFCASSVGDTNQPQHFGDGTRLSIL.